The source of this T cell receptor beta chain is a study of blood T cell repertoires in COVID-19. In the study overall: Both acute and convalescent COVID-19 samples were obtained from the United States, Italy and Spain.

Cohort placement rested on clinical history that participants reported themselves. The assay was immunoSEQ multiplex PCR, and TCRdb's table has in-frame clones only and misses some. The top ten hold 8.3% of the sample, which has 490,000 or so clones, more than 85% seen once. This CDR3 has 16 residues. Trimming at V came to 1 base and at J to 2 bases, leaving 3 bases not matched to a gene. Per germline, CDR1 SGHDN and CDR2 FVKESK. Sequences were obtained from PBMCs or T cells enriched from blood (not recorded which). This sequence joins TRBV14 and TRBJ2-4, with 9 positions matching TRBD1. This receptor was obtained from a woman aged 55-70 years who had recovered from COVID-19. CDR3 coding DNA: TGTGCCAGCAGCCAAGGACAGGGGGTAACCAAAAACATTCAGTACTTC. It codes for CASSQGQGVTKNIQYF.